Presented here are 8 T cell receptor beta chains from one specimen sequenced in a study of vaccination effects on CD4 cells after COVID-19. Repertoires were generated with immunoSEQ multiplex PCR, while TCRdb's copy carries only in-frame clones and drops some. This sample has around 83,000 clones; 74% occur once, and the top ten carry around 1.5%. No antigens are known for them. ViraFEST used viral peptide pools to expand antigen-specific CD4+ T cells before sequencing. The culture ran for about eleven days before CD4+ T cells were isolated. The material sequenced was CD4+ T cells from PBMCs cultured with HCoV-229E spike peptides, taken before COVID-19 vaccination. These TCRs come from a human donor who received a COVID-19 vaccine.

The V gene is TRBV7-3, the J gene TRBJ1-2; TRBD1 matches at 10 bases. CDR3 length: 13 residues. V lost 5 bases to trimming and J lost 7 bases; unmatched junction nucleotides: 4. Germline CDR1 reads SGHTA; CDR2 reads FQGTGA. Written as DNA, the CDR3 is TGTGCCAGCAGCGCGACAGGGGGCGGTGGCTACACCTTC. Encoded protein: CASSATGGGGYTF.

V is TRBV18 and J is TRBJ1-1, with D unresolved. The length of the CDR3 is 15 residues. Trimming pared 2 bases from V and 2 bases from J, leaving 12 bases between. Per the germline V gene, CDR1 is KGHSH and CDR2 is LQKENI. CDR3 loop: CASSPVSGPNTEAFF. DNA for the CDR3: TGTGCCAGCTCACCAGTTTCAGGTCCAAACACTGAAGCTTTCTTT.

The CDR3 nucleotides read TGTGCCACCGCGGGGACAGGGGGTAATCAGCCCCAGCATTTT. It translates to CATAGTGGNQPQHF. The chain links TRBV24-1 to TRBJ1-5, with 11 bases aligning to TRBD1. Germline values: CDR1 KGHDR, CDR2 SFDVKD. This CDR3 contains 14 residues. V dropped 9 bases and J dropped 4; count of bases not matched to a gene: 4.

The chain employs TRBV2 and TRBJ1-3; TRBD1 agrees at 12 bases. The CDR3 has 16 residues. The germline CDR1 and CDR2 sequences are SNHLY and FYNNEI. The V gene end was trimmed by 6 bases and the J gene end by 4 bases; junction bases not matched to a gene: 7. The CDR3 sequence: CASSGGQGAGGNTIYF. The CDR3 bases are TGTGCCAGCAGCGGGGGACAGGGGGCGGGCGGAAACACCATATATTTT.

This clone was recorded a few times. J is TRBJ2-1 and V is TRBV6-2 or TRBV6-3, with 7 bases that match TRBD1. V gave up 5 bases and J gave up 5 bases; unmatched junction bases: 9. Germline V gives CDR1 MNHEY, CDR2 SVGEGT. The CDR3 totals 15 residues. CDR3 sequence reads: CASSRGGGSNNEQFF. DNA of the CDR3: TGTGCCAGCAGTCGAGGGGGCGGTAGTAACAATGAGCAGTTCTTC.

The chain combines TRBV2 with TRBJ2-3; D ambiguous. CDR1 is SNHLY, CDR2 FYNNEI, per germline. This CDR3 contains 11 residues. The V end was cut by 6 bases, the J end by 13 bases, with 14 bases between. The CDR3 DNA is TGTGCCAGCAGCCCCCTAGATCGGGAGTATTTT. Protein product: CASSPLDREYF.

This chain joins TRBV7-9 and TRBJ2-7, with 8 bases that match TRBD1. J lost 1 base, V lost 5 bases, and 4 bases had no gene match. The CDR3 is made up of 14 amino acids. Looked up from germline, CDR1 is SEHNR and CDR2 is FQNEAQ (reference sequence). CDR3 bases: TGTGCCAGCAGCCCCTACAGGGGGTCCTACGAGCAGTACGTC. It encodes CASSPYRGSYEQYV.

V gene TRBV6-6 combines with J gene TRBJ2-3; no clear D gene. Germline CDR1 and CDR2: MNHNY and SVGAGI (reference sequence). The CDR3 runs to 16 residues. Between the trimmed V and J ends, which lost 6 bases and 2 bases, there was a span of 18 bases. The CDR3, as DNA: TGTGCCAGCAGCCCCGTACGGAGCCTAACCACAGATACGCAGTATTTT. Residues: CASSPVRSLTTDTQYF.